The source of this T cell receptor beta chain is a study of spatial heterogeneity in lung cancer. The wider study: Sequencing consistently turned up more beta-chain sequences than alpha-chain sequences. Study results and limitations: Ubiquitous, expanded tumor-derived TCRs were more frequently observed in blood at resection than at follow-up.

Time point here: blood at routine non-recurrence follow-up after resection. Unsorted whole RNA of tumor, nontumor lung or frozen PBMC was sequenced. The germline V gene encodes CDR1 SGHAT and CDR2 FQNNGV. J lost 6 bases, V lost 8 bases, and 6 bases had no gene match. The CDR3 extends over 14 amino acids. The sample holds many counts of this clonotype. Its antigen is still unknown. A unique molecular identifier was carried by every single TCR cDNA molecule. TCRdb ran MiXCR on the 5' RACE reads and lists one entry per CDR3 protein. The data contain more than 40,000 distinct CDR3 sequences, 20% to 25% of them singletons.

The chain links TRBV11-2 to TRBJ2-1; TRBD2 matches 11 bases. The material sequenced was PBMCs, taken at follow-up. The receptor was isolated from a female donor with early-stage non-small cell lung cancer. In DNA, the CDR3 is TGTGCCAGCCACCGACTAGCGGGACTCAATGAGCAGTTCTTC. This translates into CASHRLAGLNEQFF.